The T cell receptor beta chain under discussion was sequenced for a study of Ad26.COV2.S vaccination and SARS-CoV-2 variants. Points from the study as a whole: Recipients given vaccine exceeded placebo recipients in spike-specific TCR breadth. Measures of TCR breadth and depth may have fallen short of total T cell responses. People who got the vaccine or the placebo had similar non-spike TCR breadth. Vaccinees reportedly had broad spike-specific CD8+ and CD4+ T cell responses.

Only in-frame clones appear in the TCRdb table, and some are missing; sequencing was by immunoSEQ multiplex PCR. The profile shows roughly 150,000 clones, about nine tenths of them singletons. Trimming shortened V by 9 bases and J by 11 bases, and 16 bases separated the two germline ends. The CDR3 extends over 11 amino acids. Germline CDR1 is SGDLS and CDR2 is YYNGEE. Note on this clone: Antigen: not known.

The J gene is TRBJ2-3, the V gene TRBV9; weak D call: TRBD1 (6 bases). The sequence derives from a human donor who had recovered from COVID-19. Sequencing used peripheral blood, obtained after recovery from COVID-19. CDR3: CATPYRVGQYF. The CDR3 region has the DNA TGTGCCACCCCGTACAGGGTAGGGCAGTATTTT.